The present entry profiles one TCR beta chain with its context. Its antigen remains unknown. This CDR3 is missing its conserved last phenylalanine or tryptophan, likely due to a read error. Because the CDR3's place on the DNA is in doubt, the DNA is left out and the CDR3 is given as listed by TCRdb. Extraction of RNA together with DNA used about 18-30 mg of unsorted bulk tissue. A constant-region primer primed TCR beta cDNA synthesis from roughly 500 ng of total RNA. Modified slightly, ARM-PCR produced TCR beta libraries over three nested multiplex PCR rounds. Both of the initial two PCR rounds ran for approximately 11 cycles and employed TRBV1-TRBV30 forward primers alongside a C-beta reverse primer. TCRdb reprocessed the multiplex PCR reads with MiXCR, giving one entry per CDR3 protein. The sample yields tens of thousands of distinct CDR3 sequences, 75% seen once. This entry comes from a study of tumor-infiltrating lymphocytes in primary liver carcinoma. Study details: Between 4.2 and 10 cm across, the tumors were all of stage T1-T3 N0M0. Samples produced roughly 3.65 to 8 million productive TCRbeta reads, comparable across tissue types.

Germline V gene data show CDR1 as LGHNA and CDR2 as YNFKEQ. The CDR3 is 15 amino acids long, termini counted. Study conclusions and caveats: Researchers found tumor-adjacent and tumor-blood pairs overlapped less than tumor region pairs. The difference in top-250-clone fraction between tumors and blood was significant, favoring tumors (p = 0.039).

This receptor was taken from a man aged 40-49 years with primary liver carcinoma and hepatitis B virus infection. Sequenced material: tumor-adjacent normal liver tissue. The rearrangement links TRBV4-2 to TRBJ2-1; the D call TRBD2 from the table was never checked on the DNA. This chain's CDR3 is CASRQDWTTGGEQLL.